This T cell receptor beta chain was recorded in a study of T cells in Graves' hyperthyroidism and ophthalmopathy. Study observations and caveats: Most thyroid-expanded clonotypes above 0.001 were also found in blood.

CDR1 is SGHRS, CDR2 YFSETQ, per germline. The CDR3 extends over 14 amino acids. Trimming at V came to 2 bases and at J to 6 bases, leaving 5 bases not matched to a gene. The definition of stable Graves' hyperthyroidism was no ophthalmopathy progression within 18 months. Newly diagnosed patients aged 18 to 65 had hyperthyroidism of under 2 months' duration. Clinical symptoms, serum thyroxine, TRAb, thyroid ultrasound and orbital computed tomography informed diagnoses. RNA transcripts served as the template for amplifying TCR beta CDR3 regions. A first-round RT-PCR of the TCR CDR3 used the HTBI primer set. Using its own MiXCR run on the multiplex PCR reads, TCRdb lists one record per CDR3 protein. The sample yields 650,000 to 700,000 distinct CDR3 sequences, 17% seen once. This clonotype came up a few times. The antigen remains unidentified.

V gene TRBV5-1 combines with J gene TRBJ2-3, with TRBD2 identical over 8 bases. What was sequenced was blood. The clonotype comes from a man in his fifties with Graves' hyperthyroidism. CDR3 nucleotides: TGCGCCAGCAGCTTTAGCGGGATGGACGATACGCAGTATTTT. Translation: CASSFSGMDDTQYF.